Each of the 10 T cell receptor beta chains below was sequenced from the same sample in a study of cytomegalovirus exposure and HLA in healthy donors. Researchers ran the PCR with 60 Vbeta and 13 Jbeta primers. Sequencing used immunoSEQ multiplex PCR; TCRdb keeps in-frame clones, though not all of them. This table has over 110,000 clones, approximately 80% appearing once. Sequencing was carried out using PBMCs. These receptors all come from a woman between 40 and 55 years old in good health and CMV-seropositive.

V and J are TRBV11-3 and TRBJ2-5, with a tentative D call TRBD1 (5 bases). CDR3 size: 13 residues. Trimming stripped 3 bases from V and 5 bases from J, with 10 bases between. Germline CDR1 is SGHNT and CDR2 is YENEEA. CDR3 nucleotide sequence: TGTGCCAGCAGCTTTAAATCAGGGGAGACCCAGTACTTC. Residues: CASSFKSGETQYF.

The chain carries TRBV5-1 and TRBJ1-1; weak D call: TRBD1 (5 bases). V was pared by 4 bases and J by 4 bases, with 23 bases between. The CDR3 has 17 amino acids. Germline V gene lookup returns CDR1 SGHRS and CDR2 YFSETQ. CDR3: CASSRGSGREVPTEAFF. The CDR3 DNA sequence: TGCGCCAGCAGCCGGGGAAGCGGCAGGGAGGTCCCCACTGAAGCTTTCTTT.

CDR3 sequence: CASGDWREGQGEQYF. CDR3 sequence (DNA): TGTGCCTCTGGGGATTGGCGGGAGGGCCAAGGCGAGCAGTACTTC. The chain carries TRBV10-3 and TRBJ2-7; 9 bases match TRBD2. Germline-derived CDR1 and CDR2 are ENHRY and SYGVKD. V lost 11 bases, J lost 6 bases, and 17 bases stayed unmatched. The length of the CDR3 is 15 residues.

The V gene is TRBV27, the J gene TRBJ2-3; D is unclear. CDR3 size: 14 residues. Trimming removed 4 bases from V and 0 bases from J, with 8 bases in between. Germline-derived CDR1 and CDR2 are MNHEY and SMNVEV (reference sequence). The CDR3 protein is CASSYESSTDTQYF. CDR3 DNA sequence: TGTGCCAGCAGTTATGAGTCCAGCACAGATACGCAGTATTTT.

This clone was seen once. The chain has TRBV5-1 and TRBJ2-2; no firm D call. Germline CDR1 is SGHRS and CDR2 is YFSETQ. The CDR3 is made up of 15 amino acids. Trimming shortened V by 4 bases and J by 3 bases, and 13 bases separated the two germline ends. For the CDR3, the DNA is TGCGCCAGCAGCCCCGGCGCGGTGTACACCGGGGAGCTGTTTTTT. Amino acids: CASSPGAVYTGELFF.

This rearrangement joins TRBV19 to TRBJ2-7; 11 bases are shared with TRBD1. Per the germline V gene, CDR1 is LNHDA and CDR2 is SQIVND (reference sequence). The CDR3 sequence is 15 residues long. Losses at the gene ends were 3 bases for V and 2 bases for J; bases not matched to a gene: 3. CDR3 coding DNA: TGTGCCAGTAGTATGGTGGGACAGGGGGCCTACGAGCAGTACTTC. Amino acid sequence: CASSMVGQGAYEQYF.

The rearrangement links TRBV6-5 to TRBJ1-1, with D perhaps matching TRBD1 (6 bases). The V gene lost 9 bases and the J gene lost 1 base, with 15 bases spanning the gap. Per germline, CDR1 MNHEY and CDR2 SVGAGI. The CDR3 spans 14 residues. CDR3 DNA sequence: TGTGCCAGTTACGACAGGTTTTCGAACACTGAAGCTTTCTTT. It translates to CASYDRFSNTEAFF.

This chain joins TRBV28 and TRBJ2-5, with 11 bases identical to TRBD2. Germline V gene data show CDR1 as MDHEN and CDR2 as SYDVKM. Trimming cost V 5 bases and J 4 bases; bases outside gene matches: 24. CDR3 length equals 21 residues. CDR3 nucleotides: TGTGCCAGCAGTCGTCCCCCTGAGCTAGCGGGAGGCCCTAACCGGGGAGAGACCCAGTACTTC. Its translation is CASSRPPELAGGPNRGETQYF.

This chain uses TRBV25-1 with TRBJ2-7; a possible D gene is TRBD1 (6 bases). The CDR3 spans 14 residues. The ends were cut back, 4 bases at V and 1 base at J, with 11 bases in the middle. Looked up from germline, CDR1 is MGHDK and CDR2 is SYGVNS. The CDR3 protein is CASSGTETSYEQYF. The DNA for the CDR3 is TGTGCCAGCAGTGGGACAGAAACGTCCTACGAGCAGTACTTC.

The chain combines TRBV12-5 with TRBJ1-5, with D possibly TRBD1 on 5 matching bases. The germline gives CDR1 LGHNT, CDR2 FRNRAP. Trimming removed 8 bases at V and 6 bases at J, with 17 bases between. The CDR3 loop spans 14 amino acids. The CDR3 bases are TGTGCTAGTATCGCCACGGGGGGAACTCAGCCCCAGCATTTT. It codes for CASIATGGTQPQHF.